Listed here are 9 T cell receptor beta chains from one sample, sequenced in a study of blood T cell repertoires in COVID-19. Profiled with immunoSEQ multiplex PCR; TCRdb holds only in-frame clones, not every one. The sample carries fewer than 130,000 clones, 70% to 80% recorded once. Material for sequencing was peripheral blood. The receptors were sampled from a woman aged 55-70 years with acute or convalescent COVID-19.

This chain uses TRBV5-1 with TRBJ1-1; 8 positions agree with TRBD1. This CDR3 is 13 amino acids long. Germline CDR1 is SGHRS and CDR2 is YFSETQ. V dropped 9 bases and J dropped 5; count of bases not matched to a gene: 9. CDR3 coding DNA: TGCGCCACACGACAGGGGTTCGCTACTGAAGCTTTCTTT. Protein: CATRQGFATEAFF. The variable domain in full, completed from reference TRBV5-1 and TRBJ1-1, reads KAGVTQTPRYLIKTRGQQVTLSCSPISGHRSVSWYQQTPGQGLQFLFEYFSETQRNKGNFPGRFSGRQFSNSRSEMNVSTLELGDSALYLCATRQGFATEAFFGQGTRLTVV.

The chain recombines TRBV7-9 with TRBJ1-3; D unresolved. Germline assignment: CDR1 SEHNR and CDR2 FQNEAQ (reference sequence). The CDR3 has 15 residues. V was cut by 1 base and J by 9 bases, with 16 bases left in between. CDR3 nucleotides: TGTGCCAGCAGCTTAGAACAGACCGCCGCGAGCACCATATATTTT. It is translated as CASSLEQTAASTIYF.

The chain combines TRBV29-1 with TRBJ2-4, with 8 bases that match TRBD2. Unmatched junction bases numbered 11, after V lost 4 bases and J lost 9 bases. The CDR3 sequence is 14 residues long. The germline CDR1 and CDR2 sequences are SQVTM and ANQGSEA. For the CDR3, the DNA is TGCAGCGTTGGCGCGGGGGGAGGTGGCGGCATTCAGTACTTC. Translating gives CSVGAGGGGGIQYF.

The gene calls are TRBV7-2 and TRBJ1-2; D remains unclear. Germline V gives CDR1 SGHTA, CDR2 FQGNSA. The CDR3 sequence is 14 residues long. Trimming took 1 base from V and 2 from J, leaving 8 bases between them. The CDR3 DNA sequence: TGTGCCAGCAGCTTAGGTAGACAAAACTATGGCTACACCTTC. It translates to CASSLGRQNYGYTF.

The chain links TRBV5-1 to TRBJ1-1; 8 bases are a match to TRBD1. The CDR3 spans 15 residues. The germline V gene has CDR1 SGHRS and CDR2 YFSETQ. J lost 3 bases, V lost 4 bases, and 8 bases had no gene match. The CDR3 sequence is CASSPGTGWDTEAFF. The CDR3 DNA reads as TGCGCCAGCAGCCCAGGGACAGGTTGGGACACTGAAGCTTTCTTT.

The chain couples TRBV18 to TRBJ2-1, with 7 nucleotides matching TRBD1. CDR1 KGHSH and CDR2 LQKENI come from the germline V gene. This CDR3 is 11 amino acids long. V lost 4 bases, J lost 14 bases, and 5 bases stayed unmatched. The DNA for the CDR3 is TGTGCCAGCTCACAAGACAGGGTTGAGTTCTTC. This gives the protein CASSQDRVEFF.

V usage is TRBV5-1 and J usage is TRBJ1-3; D is possibly TRBD1 (6 bases). The ends were cut back, 4 bases at V and 4 bases at J, with 21 bases in the middle. CDR3 length: 17 residues. Germline CDR1 and CDR2: SGHRS and YFSETQ. The DNA for the CDR3 is TGCGCCAGCAGCGACGGACAGTCCAACCTTTTAGGAAACACCATATATTTT. Translated: CASSDGQSNLLGNTIYF.

The genes are TRBV5-1 and TRBJ2-2; D is undetermined. The CDR3 loop spans 15 amino acids. V was clipped by 2 bases and J by 0 bases, with 8 bases between them. From germline, CDR1 is SGHRS and CDR2 YFSETQ. Here the CDR3 DNA reads TGCGCCAGCAGCTTACATGATACGAACACCGGGGAGCTGTTTTTT. Amino acids: CASSLHDTNTGELFF.

The V and J genes are TRBV28 and TRBJ1-2, with 9 nucleotides matching TRBD1. J lost 8 bases, V lost 5 bases, and 12 bases had no gene match. Germline V gene sequence: CDR1 MDHEN, CDR2 SYDVKM. CDR3 size: 15 residues. DNA for the CDR3: TGTGCCAGCAGTAACACAGGGGGCATGCAGGGGGGCTACACCTTC. Protein sequence: CASSNTGGMQGGYTF.